A single sample is the source of the 7 T cell receptor beta chains below, sequenced in a study of blood T cell repertoires in COVID-19. This table comes from immunoSEQ multiplex PCR, and its TCRdb copy is limited to in-frame clones, with some not included. The table lists around 140,000 clones, roughly 80% of them singletons. Sample: peripheral blood. The receptors here all came from a man aged 70 or older who had recovered from COVID-19.

The rearrangement uses TRBV29-1 and TRBJ2-7; D might be TRBD1 (7 bases). CDR1 is SQVTM, CDR2 ANQGSEA, per germline. CDR3 length equals 15 residues. V was clipped by 7 bases and J by 0 bases, with 19 bases between them. The CDR3 DNA reads as TGCAGCGCCAACGCGGGGACAGCCTACTCCTACGAGCAGTACTTC. Its translation is CSANAGTAYSYEQYF.

This CDR3 is CASSSAGLRTEAFF. The CDR3 DNA reads as TGTGCCAGCAGTTCAGCAGGCTTAAGGACTGAAGCTTTCTTT. The genes are TRBV6-2 or TRBV6-3 and TRBJ1-1, with D hard to call. Trimming took 4 bases from V and 5 from J, leaving 14 bases between them. This CDR3 region has 14 residues. Germline-derived CDR1 and CDR2 are MNHEY and SVGEGT.

This rearrangement joins TRBV19 to TRBJ1-5; D is perhaps TRBD1 (6 bases). Germline loops: CDR1 LNHDA, CDR2 SQIVND (reference sequence). V was shortened by 2 bases and J by 6 bases, with 11 bases between the two germline ends. CDR3 length: 14 amino acids. CDR3 sequence (DNA): TGTGCCAGTAGTATATCAGGGGCCATTCAGCCCCAGCATTTT. The encoded protein is CASSISGAIQPQHF.

The rearrangement uses TRBV2 and TRBJ2-7; D is unresolved. This CDR3 is 14 amino acids long. V was shortened by 8 bases and J by 2 bases, with 16 bases between the two germline ends. From germline, CDR1 is SNHLY and CDR2 FYNNEI. Here the CDR3 DNA reads TGTGCCAGCCTTGGCGGAGTCAATACCTACGAGCAGTACTTC. Translated, it gives CASLGGVNTYEQYF.

This clone was seen just once. This chain's CDR3 is CASSLRGETQYF. DNA for the CDR3: TGTGCCAGCAGCCTCCGAGGGGAGACCCAGTACTTC. J is TRBJ2-5 and V is TRBV5-6; TRBD2 is a possible D gene (5 bases). V was shortened by 4 bases and J by 5 bases, with 9 bases between the two germline ends. Looked up from germline, CDR1 is SGHDT and CDR2 is YYEEEE. This CDR3 is 12 amino acids long.

The gene calls are TRBV5-1 and TRBJ2-2, with TRBD2 matching over 7 bases. Trimming at V came to 4 bases and at J to 3 bases, leaving 6 bases not matched to a gene. The germline V gene encodes CDR1 SGHRS and CDR2 YFSETQ. The CDR3 spans 15 residues. The CDR3 nucleotides are TGCGCCAGCAGCCGGGAGGCCGGAGACACCGGGGAGCTGTTTTTT. Its protein is CASSREAGDTGELFF. Filled out from reference TRBV5-1 and TRBJ2-2, the complete variable domain reads KAGVTQTPRYLIKTRGQQVTLSCSPISGHRSVSWYQQTPGQGLQFLFEYFSETQRNKGNFPGRFSGRQFSNSRSEMNVSTLELGDSALYLCASSREAGDTGELFFGEGSRLTVL.

The CDR3: CASSITGTTLPNEQFF. The CDR3 DNA reads as TGTGCCAGCAGCATCACCGGGACTACACTACCCAATGAGCAGTTCTTC. The gene calls are TRBV7-3 and TRBJ2-1, with 7 positions matching TRBD2. This CDR3 is 16 amino acids long. Germline CDR1 reads SGHTA; CDR2 reads FQGTGA. Losses at the gene ends were 5 bases for V and 6 bases for J; bases not matched to a gene: 13.